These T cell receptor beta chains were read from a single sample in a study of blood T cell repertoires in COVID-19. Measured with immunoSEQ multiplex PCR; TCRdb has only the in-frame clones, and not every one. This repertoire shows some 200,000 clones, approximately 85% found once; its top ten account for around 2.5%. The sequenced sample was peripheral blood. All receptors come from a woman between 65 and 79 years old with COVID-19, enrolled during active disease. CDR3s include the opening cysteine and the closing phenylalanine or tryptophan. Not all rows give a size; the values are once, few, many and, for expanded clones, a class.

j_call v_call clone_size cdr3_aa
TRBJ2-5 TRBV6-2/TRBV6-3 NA CASSYLGLGSETQYF
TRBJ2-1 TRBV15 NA CATSRDIAGGPTDEQFF
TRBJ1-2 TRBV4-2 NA CASSVGGTGWYGYTF
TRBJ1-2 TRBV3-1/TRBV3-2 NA CASSQAGNNGYTF
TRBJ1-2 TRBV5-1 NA CASSLGQGYYGYTF
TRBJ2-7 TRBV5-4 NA CASSLERDGYEQYF
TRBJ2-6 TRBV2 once CASSERTASGANVLTF
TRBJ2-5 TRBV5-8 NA CASSLEHSTGTETQYF
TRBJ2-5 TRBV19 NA CASSQGGETQYF
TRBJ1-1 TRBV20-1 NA CSASRPTGRVEAFF
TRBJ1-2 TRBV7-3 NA CASSKGGAGGYTF
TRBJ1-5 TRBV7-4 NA CASSLEGSLGHSNQPQHF
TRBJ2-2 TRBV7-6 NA CASRRLNGIANTGELFF
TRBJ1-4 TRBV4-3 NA CASSQEGAGRVNEKLFF
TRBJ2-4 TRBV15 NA CATSREVGEGAKNIQYF
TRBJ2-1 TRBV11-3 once CASSPFSSGTGGGNEQFF
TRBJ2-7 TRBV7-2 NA CASSLDRGSHEQYF
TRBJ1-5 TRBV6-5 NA CASRGQGFGNQPQHF
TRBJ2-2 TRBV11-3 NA CASSLGLDTANTGELFF
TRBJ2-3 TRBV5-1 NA CASSFREDTQYF
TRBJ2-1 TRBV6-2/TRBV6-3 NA CASSQLAGAKHEQFF
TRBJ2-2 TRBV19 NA CASSSGTGGSGELFF
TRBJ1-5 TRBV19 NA CASRDRDRTWGGNQPQHF
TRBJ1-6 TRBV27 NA CASSLYRGRDSPLHF
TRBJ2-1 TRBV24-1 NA CATSDSGLAGGYEQFF
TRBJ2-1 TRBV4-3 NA CASSQDPTSGDYNEQFF
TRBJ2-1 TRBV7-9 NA CASSSSRLGASGRHNEQFF
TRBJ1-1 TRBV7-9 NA CASSFDSPLNTEAFF
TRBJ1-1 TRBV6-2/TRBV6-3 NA CASSYSTTRTGLLSAFF
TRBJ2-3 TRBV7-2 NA CASSLGVLLAGHTDTQYF
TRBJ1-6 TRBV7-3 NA CASSLGDRRDSPLHF
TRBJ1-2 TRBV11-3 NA CASSFTGPPIGYTF